The 26 T cell receptor beta chains reported below all come from one sample, sequenced in a study of T-cell memory formation after mild COVID-19 (dated by TCRdb to the early 2020s). Library preparation used 5' RACE. The sequencer was an Illumina NovaSeq 6000. Clones were called with MiXCR by TCRdb after fastp trimmed the public reads at Q25, and only in-frame beta chains were retained. Entries are consolidated by CDR3 protein sequence, retaining the most common genes and DNA. The sample yields approximately 410,000 distinct CDR3 sequences; around a quarter were counted once. The top ten constitute around 12% of the sample. Source material: PBMCs or a T cell subset sorted from them (not recorded which). The receptors here all came from an adult woman who had mild COVID-19 (a few samples of this study predate the infection). The sample titles of this study are shuffled in the database, so cell type and time point are left out; the donor was told from shared clones.

The chain links TRBV7-9 to TRBJ1-2; D is undetermined. Germline assignment: CDR1 SEHNR and CDR2 FQNEAQ (reference sequence). V lost 5 bases, J lost 5 bases, and 12 bases lay in between. The CDR3 is made up of 13 amino acids. The CDR3 sequence: CASSLGIKYGYTF. In nucleotides, the CDR3 is TGTGCCAGCAGCCTTGGAATTAAATATGGCTACACCTTC.

The rearrangement links TRBV11-3 to TRBJ2-6; D gene uncertain. The V and J ends lost 3 bases and 0 bases respectively, with 12 bases between them. The CDR3 spans 17 residues. Germline V gene lookup returns CDR1 SGHNT and CDR2 YENEEA. The CDR3 here is CASSFSKVTSGANVLTF. As DNA, the CDR3 is TGTGCCAGCAGCTTCTCTAAGGTGACCTCTGGGGCCAACGTCCTGACTTTC.

This clonotype has only a few counts. The rearrangement uses TRBV7-9 and TRBJ2-7; no reliable D call. V was trimmed by 3 bases and J by 2 bases, leaving 17 bases between them. The CDR3 contains 16 residues. The germline V gene has CDR1 SEHNR and CDR2 FQNEAQ (reference sequence). The CDR3 sequence: CASSFPLAGPAYEQYF. As DNA, the CDR3 is TGTGCCAGCAGCTTCCCCCTGGCAGGACCTGCCTACGAGCAGTACTTC.

The CDR3 reads CASSLTPGGSYEQYF. CDR3 in DNA: TGTGCCAGCAGCTTAACCCCAGGCGGCTCCTACGAGCAGTACTTC. The chain is built from TRBV7-3 and TRBJ2-7; D is undetermined. This CDR3 contains 15 residues. From germline, CDR1 is SGHTA and CDR2 FQGTGA. V was trimmed by 0 bases and J by 0 bases, leaving 9 bases between them. The complete variable domain, with remaining parts taken from reference TRBV7-3 and TRBJ2-7, reads GAGVSQTPSNKVTEKGKYVELRCDPISGHTALYWYRQSLGQGPEFLIYFQGTGAADDSGLPNDRFFAVRPEGSVSTLKIQRTERGDSAVYLCASSLTPGGSYEQYFGPGTRLTVT.

CDR3 sequence reads: CASSERSPTGTEAFF. Written as DNA, the CDR3 is TGTGCCAGCAGTGAACGGTCACCCACTGGGACTGAAGCTTTCTTT. The V gene is TRBV2, the J gene TRBJ1-1, with D uncertain. V lost 2 bases and J 5 bases, leaving 15 bases between the germline ends. The CDR3 is 15 amino acids. Germline values: CDR1 SNHLY, CDR2 FYNNEI.

The V call is TRBV19, the J call TRBJ1-2; no clear D gene. Between the trimmed V and J ends, which lost 3 bases and 1 base, there was a span of 15 bases. This CDR3 has 16 amino acids. Looked up from germline, CDR1 is LNHDA and CDR2 is SQIVND (reference sequence). CDR3 DNA: TGTGCCAGTAGTATCCGAGGCAGTTTGGGTAACTATGGCTACACCTTC. It translates to CASSIRGSLGNYGYTF. The whole variable domain, filled in from reference TRBV19 and TRBJ1-2, reads DGGITQSPKYLFRKEGQNVTLSCEQNLNHDAMYWYRQDPGQGLRLIYYSQIVNDFQKGDIAEGYSVSREKKESFPLTVTSAQKNPTAFYLCASSIRGSLGNYGYTFGSGTRLTVV.

This clonotype was picked up a small number of times. The chain employs TRBV3-1 and TRBJ1-4; a weak D match, TRBD1 (6 bases). CDR1 is LGHDT, CDR2 YNNKEL, per germline (reference sequence). The CDR3 is 15 amino acids. Trimming removed 6 bases from V and 3 bases from J, with 14 bases in between. CDR3 amino acids: CASSPPGVANEKLFF. CDR3 in DNA: TGTGCCAGCAGTCCCCCAGGGGTCGCTAATGAAAAACTGTTTTTT.

This clonotype has a handful of counts. This chain connects TRBV6-2 or TRBV6-3 to TRBJ2-1; unclear D gene. Germline assignment: CDR1 MNHEY and CDR2 SVGEGT. Between the trimmed V and J ends, which lost 0 bases and 10 bases, there was a span of 7 bases. The CDR3 covers 12 residues. The DNA for the CDR3 is TGTGCCAGCAGTTACTCGATCGGCGAGCAGTTCTTC. It specifies CASSYSIGEQFF.

The rearrangement uses TRBV5-5 and TRBJ1-2; the D is unclear. This CDR3 has 15 amino acids. The germline gives CDR1 SGHKS, CDR2 YYEKEE (reference sequence). Trimming left V 0 bases short and J 0 bases short, with 9 bases between. Here the CDR3 DNA reads TGTGCCAGCAGCTTGGGGGTAGTTACTAACTATGGCTACACCTTC. This translates into CASSLGVVTNYGYTF. Combining the CDR3 with reference TRBV5-5 and TRBJ1-2 gives the whole variable domain DAGVTQSPTHLIKTRGQQVTLRCSPISGHKSVSWYQQVLGQGPQFIFQYYEKEERGRGNFPDRFSARQFPNYSSELNVNALLLGDSALYLCASSLGVVTNYGYTFGSGTRLTVV.

J is TRBJ2-7 and V is TRBV5-1, with D hard to call. Trimming took 4 bases from V and 5 from J, leaving 10 bases between them. CDR1 and CDR2 (germline): SGHRS, YFSETQ. The CDR3 sequence is 12 residues long. The CDR3: CASSQARDEQYF. CDR3 nucleotides: TGCGCCAGCAGCCAGGCCCGGGACGAGCAGTACTTC.

The chain employs TRBV2 and TRBJ2-1; TRBD2 matches at 8 bases. Germline CDR1 reads SNHLY; CDR2 reads FYNNEI. J was trimmed by 6 bases and V by 6 bases; bases with no gene match: 10. This CDR3 comprises 15 residues. The DNA for the CDR3 is TGTGCCAGCAGCCGGGAGGGCGGCACCCGCAATGAGCAGTTCTTC. Its translation is CASSREGGTRNEQFF. Full variable domain (missing parts from reference TRBV2 and TRBJ2-1): EPEVTQTPSHQVTQMGQEVILRCVPISNHLYFYWYRQILGQKVEFLVSFYNNEISEKSEIFDDQFSVERPDGSNFTLKIRSTKLEDSAMYFCASSREGGTRNEQFFGPGTRLTVL.

The sample holds many counts of this clonotype. The J gene is TRBJ2-1, the V gene TRBV25-1; the match to TRBD2 covers 7 bases. The V and J ends lost 3 bases and 0 bases, in that order; junction bases with no gene match: 2. CDR3 length equals 15 residues. Germline V gene sequence: CDR1 MGHDK, CDR2 SYGVNS. CDR3 in amino acids: CASSDPSGSYNEQFF. Written as DNA, the CDR3 is TGTGCCAGCAGTGACCCTAGCGGCTCCTACAATGAGCAGTTCTTC.

This clonotype was counted between two and nine times. V gene TRBV20-1 combines with J gene TRBJ2-1; 8 nucleotides line up with TRBD2. The CDR3 spans 12 residues. Germline V gene lookup returns CDR1 DFQATT and CDR2 SNEGSKA (reference sequence). This CDR3 reads CTLGGGLYEQFF. In DNA, the CDR3 is TGCACCCTGGGCGGGGGGTTGTATGAGCAGTTCTTC.

In its sample, this clonotype was seen many times. The chain carries TRBV3-1 and TRBJ2-5, with D possibly being TRBD2 (6 bases). V shed 7 bases and J shed 6 bases, with 15 bases lying between them. CDR3 length equals 13 residues. Per the germline V gene, CDR1 is LGHDT and CDR2 is YNNKEL (reference sequence). This CDR3 is CASTYGGGKTQYF. The CDR3 bases are TGTGCCAGCACCTACGGAGGCGGGAAGACCCAGTACTTC.

This clonotype was seen only a few times. The V and J genes are TRBV12-5 and TRBJ2-3; 11 positions agree with TRBD2. CDR1 LGHNT and CDR2 FRNRAP come from the germline V gene. The junction had 7 bases not matched to a gene; V was cut back by 1 base and J by 4 bases. The CDR3 totals 17 residues. CDR3 sequence (DNA): TGTGCTAGTGGTTTGGATAGCGGGAGGGCCCTACCAGATACGCAGTATTTT. Amino acid sequence: CASGLDSGRALPDTQYF.

The CDR3 loop reads CASSLTEKSPLHF. In nucleotides, the CDR3 is TGTGCCAGCAGCTTGACGGAAAAGTCACCCCTCCACTTT. The chain uses TRBV7-3 and TRBJ1-6; D remains ambiguous. CDR1 is SGHTA and CDR2 is FQGTGA in the germline V gene. There are 13 residues in the CDR3. V was trimmed by 3 bases and J by 10 bases, leaving 10 bases between them.

This chain uses TRBV4-1 with TRBJ2-3, with TRBD2 matching over 10 bases. The germline CDR1 and CDR2 sequences are MGHRA and YSYEKL. With V trimmed by 0 bases and J by 11 bases, 2 bases remained unmatched. The CDR3 contains 13 residues. This CDR3 reads CASSQDLAGGQYF. The DNA of the CDR3 is TGCGCCAGCAGCCAAGATTTAGCGGGGGGGCAGTATTTT.

J is TRBJ2-7 and V is TRBV7-9, with D unresolved. With 4 bases removed from V and 0 bases from J, the gap between germline ends came to 13 bases. The CDR3 runs to 15 residues. Germline CDR1 SEHNR, CDR2 FQNEAQ (reference sequence). The CDR3, as DNA: TGTGCCAGCAGCTCGGGTCGCGGCAGCTCCTACGAGCAGTACTTC. This translates into CASSSGRGSSYEQYF.

This clonotype occurred a few times. The V gene is TRBV7-8, the J gene TRBJ2-1; 7 nucleotides match TRBD2. The CDR3 length is 16 residues. Germline V gene data show CDR1 as SGHVS and CDR2 as FQNEAQ. V gave up 1 base and J gave up 10 bases; unmatched junction bases: 13. This chain's CDR3 is CASSLGLREWIMEQFF. CDR3 bases: TGTGCCAGCAGCTTAGGGTTGCGGGAGTGGATCATGGAGCAGTTCTTC.

The V call is TRBV12-3 or TRBV12-4, the J call TRBJ2-1; possibly TRBD1 for D (5 bases). The CDR3 runs 15 residues. Deletions cut 2 bases from V and 5 bases from J, with 13 bases between. CDR3 DNA sequence: TGTGCCAGCAGTTTAAGGGGCGCAGGACACAATGAGCAGTTCTTC. It is translated as CASSLRGAGHNEQFF.

The genes are TRBV7-9 and TRBJ2-1, with 9 bases matching TRBD1. This CDR3 comprises 17 residues. V shed 5 bases, J shed 4 bases, and the junction held 12 bases outside the gene matches. CDR1 is SEHNR and CDR2 is FQNEAQ in the germline V gene (reference sequence). The CDR3 loop is CASSPDRGLPSYNEQFF. The CDR3 nucleotides are TGTGCCAGCAGCCCGGACAGGGGACTACCTTCATACAATGAGCAGTTCTTC.

As to this clonotype: The junction differs from germline at one of its ends, possibly a read error. The rearrangement links TRBV20-1 to TRBJ2-1; tentatively, D is TRBD2 (6 bases). Per the germline V gene, CDR1 is DFQATT and CDR2 is SNEGSKA (reference sequence). This CDR3 spans 14 amino acids. CDR3 in DNA: TGCAGAGCTAAGTCTGCGGGAAGTAGGGGTGAGCAGTTCTTC. Translated, it gives CRAKSAGSRGEQFF.

V is TRBV5-1 and J is TRBJ2-3; D remains unclear. The CDR3 sequence is 16 residues long. Trimming took off 2 bases at V and 0 bases at J, with 13 bases between the two ends. Germline V gene data show CDR1 as SGHRS and CDR2 as YFSETQ. The CDR3 reads CASSFLGPQSTDTQYF. In DNA, the CDR3 is TGCGCCAGCAGCTTTTTGGGCCCACAGAGCACAGATACGCAGTATTTT.

There are a few counts of this clonotype. The gene calls are TRBV11-2 and TRBJ2-7; 8 nucleotides align to TRBD1. Per the germline V gene, CDR1 is SGHAT and CDR2 is FQNNGV. V dropped 5 bases and J dropped 0; count of bases not matched to a gene: 6. This CDR3 region has 15 residues. The CDR3 is CASSEQGQVSYEQYF. The CDR3 bases are TGTGCCAGCAGCGAACAGGGACAGGTCTCCTACGAGCAGTACTTC.

This chain connects TRBV7-2 to TRBJ2-3; TRBD2 might be the D (6 bases). Trimming removed 1 base from V and 8 bases from J, with 10 bases in between. From germline, CDR1 is SGHTA and CDR2 FQGNSA. This CDR3 spans 13 amino acids. CDR3 sequence (DNA): TGTGCCAGCAGCTTAGGCGGGGTTGCTACGCAGTATTTT. Protein: CASSLGGVATQYF.

In this sample, this clonotype turned up a few times. The chain uses TRBV12-3 or TRBV12-4 and TRBJ2-5; D is unresolved. The V end was cut by 3 bases, the J end by 2 bases, with 7 bases between. The CDR3 length is 13 residues. The CDR3 sequence: CASSFKGQETQYF. The CDR3, as DNA: TGTGCCAGCAGTTTTAAGGGACAAGAGACCCAGTACTTC.